Sequencing of this T cell receptor beta chain was carried out in a study of blood T cell repertoires in COVID-19. The method was immunoSEQ multiplex PCR; TCRdb's version includes in-frame clones alone and lacks a portion of them. Of around 450,000 clones listed, 80% to 95% are singletons. The J segment lost 6 bases and the V segment lost 5 bases, leaving 5 bases of the junction unmatched. CDR1 is WNHNN and CDR2 is SYGVQD in the germline V gene (reference sequence). There are 14 residues in the CDR3. Sequenced material: PBMCs or T cells enriched from blood (not recorded which). V and J are TRBV10-1 and TRBJ2-1; 9 bases match TRBD2. The origin of this receptor is a man younger than 30 who had recovered from COVID-19. In nucleotides, the CDR3 is TGCGCCAGCAGTCCCGGGACTAGCCTCAATGAGCAGTTCTTC. Translation: CASSPGTSLNEQFF.